A selection of T cell receptor beta chains follows, all from one sample in a study of PD-1 blockade in mismatch repair-deficient tumors. Measured with immunoSEQ multiplex PCR; TCRdb has only the in-frame clones, and not every one. The sample lists some 85,000 clones; about 82% were seen once. The sample in question was peripheral blood, obtained 44 weeks after starting pembrolizumab. The receptors derive from an adult with mismatch repair-deficient cancer. The CDR3 runs from the conserved cysteine through the conserved F or W. D genes are given only for firm matches. Rows may omit the clone size; those that give it use once, few, many or a size class.

>NA|TRBJ2-7|NA|TRBV6-1
CASSAGPRGIYEQYF
TGTGCCAGCAGTGCAGGGCCTCGGGGGATCTACGAGCAGTACTTC
>once|TRBJ2-7|TRBD1|TRBV7-9
CASSPRDRGTFEQYF
TGTGCCAGCAGCCCCCGGGACAGGGGGACCTTCGAGCAGTACTTC
>NA|TRBJ1-1|NA|TRBV18
CASSPQQVRNTEAFF
TGTGCCAGCTCACCGCAACAGGTACGGAACACTGAAGCTTTCTTT
>NA|TRBJ2-1|TRBD2|TRBV11-2
CASSSRSGSGEYNEQFF
TGTGCCAGCAGCTCCCGGTCAGGTAGCGGGGAATACAATGAGCAGTTCTTC
>NA|TRBJ1-1|NA|TRBV7-3
CASTKAGKDEAFF
TGTGCCAGCACCAAAGCGGGAAAAGATGAAGCTTTCTTT
>NA|TRBJ2-1|TRBD2|TRBV7-2
CASSLATSGYNEQFF
TGTGCCAGCAGCTTAGCCACTAGCGGGTACAATGAGCAGTTCTTC
>NA|TRBJ1-5|NA|TRBV6-1
CASRQTFNQPQHF
TGTGCCAGCAGGCAGACCTTCAATCAGCCCCAGCATTTT
>few|TRBJ2-7|NA|TRBV4-1
CASSRLASDEQYF
TGCGCCAGCAGCCGGCTAGCGAGTGACGAGCAGTACTTC
>few|TRBJ2-2|TRBD2|TRBV27
CASSFMGGYTGELFF
TGTGCCAGCAGTTTTATGGGAGGGTACACCGGGGAGCTGTTTTTT
>NA|TRBJ2-2|TRBD2|TRBV4-2
CASSQAPPGLLHRELFF
TGTGCCAGCAGCCAAGCTCCGCCGGGACTACTCCACCGGGAGCTGTTTTTT
>NA|TRBJ1-1|NA|TRBV6-4
CASSAKGTAEAFF
TGTGCCAGCAGCGCTAAAGGTACGGCTGAAGCTTTCTTT
>once|TRBJ2-7|NA|TRBV19
CASSTYSGTAYEQYF
TGTGCCAGTAGTACGTATAGCGGGACAGCCTACGAGCAGTACTTC
>NA|TRBJ2-5|NA|TRBV15
CATSSGVLETQYF
TGTGCCACCAGCAGTGGAGTTTTGGAGACCCAGTACTTC
>NA|TRBJ1-1|TRBD1|TRBV10-1
CASSDDRVNTEAFF
TGCGCCAGCAGTGACGACAGGGTAAACACTGAAGCTTTCTTT
>NA|TRBJ2-7|TRBD2|TRBV28
CASSLGGAGNPYEQYF
TGTGCCAGCAGCCTCGGGGGGGCGGGGAACCCCTACGAGCAGTACTTC
>NA|TRBJ2-7|NA|TRBV18
CASSPVKTGELVYEQYF
TGTGCCAGCTCACCCGTTAAGACAGGAGAGTTGGTCTACGAGCAGTACTTC
>NA|TRBJ2-1|NA|TRBV27
CASKTDSYNEQFF
TGTGCCAGCAAGACAGACAGTTACAATGAGCAGTTCTTC
>NA|TRBJ1-2|NA|TRBV11-2
CASSLRGGGNYGYTF
TGTGCCAGCAGCTTAAGAGGCGGCGGTAACTATGGCTACACCTTC
>NA|TRBJ2-3|TRBD2|TRBV2
CASCRSLKAGGPADTQYF
TGTGCCAGCTGTAGGTCCCTTAAAGCGGGAGGGCCGGCAGATACGCAGTATTTT
>NA|TRBJ2-7|NA|TRBV6-6
CASSSFMGNYEQYF
TGTGCCAGCAGTTCGTTTATGGGGAACTACGAGCAGTACTTC
>NA|TRBJ2-1|TRBD1|TRBV10-3
CAISEHRDRIYNEQFF
TGTGCCATCAGTGAACATCGGGACAGAATCTACAATGAGCAGTTCTTC
>NA|TRBJ1-3|NA|TRBV30
CAWSTDGGNTIYF
TGTGCCTGGAGTACGGACGGTGGAAACACCATATATTTT
>NA|TRBJ2-5|NA|TRBV5-4
CASSLLTQETQYF
TGTGCCAGCAGCTTATTGACCCAAGAGACCCAGTACTTC
>NA|TRBJ1-2|NA|TRBV10-3
CAISQGLSDYGYTF
TGTGCCATCAGCCAGGGGCTTTCGGACTATGGCTACACCTTC
>NA|TRBJ2-2|TRBD1|TRBV19
CASSWDRGPTGELFF
TGTGCCAGTAGTTGGGACAGGGGGCCCACCGGGGAGCTGTTTTTT
>NA|TRBJ2-3|TRBD2|TRBV19
CASGGGLQSTDTQYF
TGTGCCAGTGGGGGGGGACTACAGAGCACAGATACGCAGTATTTT
>NA|TRBJ2-7|NA|TRBV27
CASSPVGVPWLQYF
TGTGCCAGCTCTCCAGTAGGGGTCCCCTGGTTGCAGTACTTC
>NA|TRBJ2-1|NA|TRBV6-1
CASSTRQGNEQFF
TGTGCCAGCAGTACCCGCCAGGGGAATGAGCAGTTCTTC
>NA|TRBJ1-3|TRBD1|TRBV6-1
CASSETGTGGNTIYF
TGTGCCAGCAGTGAGACAGGGACGGGCGGAAACACCATATATTTT
>NA|TRBJ2-7|TRBD2|TRBV5-6
CASSLAGLAGGYEQYF
TGTGCCAGCAGCTTGGCGGGACTAGCGGGAGGTTACGAGCAGTACTTC
>few|TRBJ2-7|NA|TRBV2
CASSDRSGGWNEQYF
TGTGCCAGCAGTGACCGGAGTGGGGGGTGGAACGAGCAGTACTTC
>NA|TRBJ1-3|NA|TRBV5-6
CASSSGTLGVTIYF
TGTGCCAGCAGCTCCGGGACTCTCGGCGTCACCATATATTTT
>NA|TRBJ2-1|TRBD2|TRBV5-4
CASSPGTSGNHEQFF
TGTGCCAGCAGCCCCGGGACTAGCGGGAACCATGAGCAGTTCTTC
>NA|TRBJ2-5|NA|TRBV5-8
CASSLETQYF
TGTGCCAGCAGCTTAGAGACCCAGTACTTC
>NA|TRBJ1-2|NA|TRBV6-4
CASRNKQGSYGYTF
TGTGCCAGCAGGAACAAACAGGGCTCCTATGGCTACACCTTC
>few|TRBJ2-7|NA|TRBV30
CAWSGARTRSYEQYF
TGTGCCTGGAGTGGGGCCAGGACCCGCTCCTACGAGCAGTACTTC
>once|TRBJ2-7|NA|TRBV5-6
CASSLASYEQYF
TGTGCCAGCAGCTTGGCGTCGTACGAGCAGTACTTC
>NA|TRBJ1-2|NA|TRBV7-2
CASSLGGVLANYGYTF
TGTGCCAGCAGCTTGGGTGGAGTATTAGCTAACTATGGCTACACCTTC
>NA|TRBJ2-7|NA|TRBV16
CASSHRQNYEQYF
TGTGCCAGCAGCCACCGGCAGAACTACGAGCAGTACTTC
>NA|TRBJ1-5|NA|TRBV9
CASSETDNSNQPQHF
TGTGCCAGCAGTGAGACAGATAATAGCAATCAGCCCCAGCATTTT
>few|TRBJ1-2|NA|TRBV5-1
CASTPGQSYGYTF
TGCGCCAGCACCCCTGGGCAGTCCTATGGCTACACCTTC
>NA|TRBJ1-4|NA|TRBV5-4
CASSQGASTNEKLFF
TGCGCCAGCAGCCAAGGGGCATCAACTAATGAAAAACTGTTTTTT
>NA|TRBJ2-7|NA|TRBV28
CASSLRGEQYF
TGTGCCAGCAGTTTAAGGGGCGAGCAGTACTTC
>NA|TRBJ2-3|TRBD2|TRBV2
CASSEFLAGATDTQYF
TGTGCCAGCAGTGAATTTCTAGCGGGGGCCACAGATACGCAGTATTTT
>NA|TRBJ1-4|NA|TRBV6-1
CASSERANEKLFF
TGTGCCAGCAGTGAAAGAGCTAATGAAAAACTGTTTTTT
>NA|TRBJ2-3|NA|TRBV7-3
CASSPNGADTQYF
TGTGCCAGCAGCCCTAACGGGGCGGATACGCAGTATTTT
>NA|TRBJ2-2|TRBD2|TRBV9
CASSVGLAGATGELFF
TGTGCCAGCAGCGTAGGACTAGCGGGAGCAACCGGGGAGCTGTTTTTT